There are a few counts of the clone carrying this T cell receptor beta chain. The data belong to a study of T cells in Graves' hyperthyroidism and ophthalmopathy. RNA transcripts served as the template for amplifying TCR beta CDR3 regions. The primer set for the first-round RT-PCR of the TCR CDR3 was HTBI. TCRdb used MiXCR to reprocess the multiplex PCR reads, holding one entry per CDR3 protein. The sample has a few hundred thousand distinct CDR3 sequences; roughly 15% are singletons. Germline-derived CDR1 and CDR2 are SGHDN and FVKESK. The CDR3 has 16 residues. The junction had 7 bases not matched to a gene; V was cut back by 1 base and J by 12 bases.

The sequence was obtained from a woman between 40 and 50 years old with Graves' ophthalmopathy. The V call is TRBV14, the J call TRBJ2-1; 15 bases match TRBD2. The source material was blood. CDR3 bases: TGTGCCAGCAGCCAAGCCCACGGACTAGCGGGGGGGGCGCAGTTCTTC. Its protein is CASSQAHGLAGGAQFF.